What follows is one TCR beta chain and its context. Its target is not known. The method was immunoSEQ multiplex PCR; TCRdb's version includes in-frame clones alone and lacks a portion of them. Of roughly 300,000 clones listed, around 87% are singletons. In germline, CDR1 is SGHTA, CDR2 FQGNSA. The CDR3 is 14 residues long. V gave up 5 bases and J gave up 8 bases; unmatched junction bases: 6. The data originate from a study of cytomegalovirus exposure and HLA in healthy donors. About the study: The use of the same platform for the approximately 130 validation repertoires and the 550 to 850 first-cohort repertoires was reported by a later analysis. General observations from the study: The majority of TCR sequences were rare, yet some public TCRs appeared in many donors. Some TCR beta chains (more than 150 of them) were listed as cytomegalovirus-associated. Confirmation was obtained in vitro that a few CMV-associated chains are specific for CMV antigens.

The chain carries TRBV7-2 and TRBJ1-3, with 10 bases matching TRBD1. Source material: PBMCs. The receptor was isolated from a woman under 40 in good health and CMV-seropositive. The CDR3 loop reads CASSPGTGVDTIYF. DNA for the CDR3: TGTGCCAGCAGCCCCGGGACAGGGGTCGACACCATATATTTT. Together with reference TRBV7-2 and TRBJ1-3, the CDR3 gives the full variable domain: GAGVSQSPSNKVTEKGKDVELRCDPISGHTALYWYRQSLGQGLEFLIYFQGNSAPDKSGLPSDRFSAERTGGSVSTLTIQRTQQEDSAVYLCASSPGTGVDTIYFGEGSWLTVV.